Detailed here is one TCR beta chain. Antigen specificity is unknown. This entry belongs to a study of human T cells and chemical hapten exposure. Background on the study: Small discrepancies in pooled library volume mainly accounted for the varying TCR yields per sample.

The CDR3 sequence is 15 residues long. Germline V lookup: CDR1 LGHNA, CDR2 YSLEER. V was clipped by 0 bases and J by 8 bases, with 14 bases between them. Specified time point: patch test 2, 6 weeks after DPC sensitization. The treatment is: therapeutic diphenylcyclopropenone sensitization with weekly scalp DPC. A single record per CDR3 protein comes from TCRdb applying MiXCR to the RACE reads. The sample consists of more than 70,000 distinct CDR3 sequences, 11% of them appearing once. Findings and limits, study-wide: Compared with pre-sensitization or healthy control sets, expanded TCRs clustered more. TCRs exceeding a frequency of 1 in 1000 stayed unchanged under DPC sensitization.

Sequences were derived from whole blood, sampled in connection with sensitization to the hapten diphenylcyclopropenone (DPC). The V and J genes are TRBV4-3 and TRBJ2-4; D remains ambiguous. This receptor was taken from a man younger than 35 with alopecia areata. Some clones in this sample may be carry-over from other donors' samples. CDR3 region: CASSQEGHRRDIQYF. In nucleotides, the CDR3 is TGCGCCAGCAGCCAAGAGGGCCACCGTAGGGACATTCAGTACTTC.